This T cell receptor beta chain was sequenced during a study of CD8+ T cells in alopecia areata. Trimming at V came to 3 bases and at J to 2 bases, leaving 7 bases not matched to a gene. The CDR3 sequence is 17 residues long. Germline V lookup: CDR1 MGHRA, CDR2 YSYEKL. This clone has only a few counts. Following extraction, RNA underwent reverse transcription to cDNA, which served as the sequencing template. Profiled with immunoSEQ multiplex PCR; TCRdb holds only in-frame clones, not every one. The sample records more than 200,000 clones, roughly two fifths being singletons. Indicated treatment: oral pan-JAK inhibitor, 5-10 mg twice daily.

This sample comprised CD4+ T cells sorted from blood, obtained at roughly week 38, from a patient treated with tofacitinib. The V gene is TRBV4-1, the J gene TRBJ2-5; TRBD2 matches 12 bases. This sequence was found in a human donor with alopecia areata. In nucleotides, the CDR3 is TGCGCCAGCAGCCAGTCCCTACTAGCGGGAGGACAAGAGACCCAGTACTTC. Protein sequence: CASSQSLLAGGQETQYF.